This paragraph covers one T cell receptor beta chain sequence. Antigen: not known. This entry comes from a study of T cell responses to AZD1222 COVID-19 vaccine. Regarding the study as a whole: Unmutated regions of variants are reportedly targeted by nearly half of spike-specific TCRs. Only 5 to 7 AZD1222 recipients tested seropositive at baseline. Receipt of two AZD1222 doses was followed by a rise in Spike-specific TCR breadth and depth. The donors showed a predominance of white British ancestry and of females, with possible underestimation of clonal diversity.

The repertoire was sequenced with immunoSEQ multiplex PCR; TCRdb's copy has only in-frame clones and lacks some. The table shows about 130,000 clones, with approximately 88% occurring only once. Looked up from germline, CDR1 is SGHRS and CDR2 is YFSETQ. The CDR3 is 15 amino acids. V was cut by 4 bases and J by 3 bases, with 13 bases left in between. Sequenced material: peripheral blood, taken on day 0 of AZD1222 vaccination. V is TRBV5-1 and J is TRBJ2-2; maybe TRBD1 (5 bases). The TCR was taken from an adult in good health. The CDR3 nucleotides are TGCGCCAGCAGCCGCGGAGACAGAGACACCGGGGAGCTGTTTTTT. Protein sequence: CASSRGDRDTGELFF.